This passage covers 23 T cell receptor beta chains from one sample sequenced in a study of cytomegalovirus exposure and HLA in healthy donors. Sequenced by immunoSEQ multiplex PCR; TCRdb stores in-frame clones only, minus some. This table holds over 150,000 clones, around 90% found once. Sequenced sample: PBMCs. Receptors were obtained from a woman younger than 35 in good health and CMV-seropositive.

The V call is TRBV19, the J call TRBJ1-3; 7 nucleotides match TRBD1. Germline V gene data show CDR1 as LNHDA and CDR2 as SQIVND (reference sequence). CDR3 length: 17 amino acids. J gave up 0 bases and V 3 bases, and 8 bases lay outside the gene matches. The CDR3 spells CASSISSTGTSGNTIYF. The CDR3 DNA reads as TGTGCCAGTAGTATCTCTTCGACAGGGACCTCTGGAAACACCATATATTTT.

This clone occurred once. For the CDR3, the DNA is TGCAGTGCAAACAGGGTGACCGAGCAGTACTTC. This translates into CSANRVTEQYF. The J gene is TRBJ2-7, the V gene TRBV20-1, with TRBD1 as a possible D gene (6 bases). Germline CDR1 DFQATT, CDR2 SNEGSKA (reference sequence). The ends were cut back, 6 bases at V and 6 bases at J, with 12 bases in the middle. This CDR3 comprises 11 residues.

The V gene is TRBV5-1, the J gene TRBJ2-2; D is uncertain. V was shortened by 1 base and J by 0 bases, with 7 bases between the two germline ends. Germline V gene lookup returns CDR1 SGHRS and CDR2 YFSETQ. The CDR3 covers 15 residues. CDR3 in amino acids: CASSLTLANTGELFF. The DNA of the CDR3 is TGCGCCAGCAGCTTGACTTTGGCGAACACCGGGGAGCTGTTTTTT.

This sequence joins TRBV28 and TRBJ1-5; TRBD1 is a possible D gene (5 bases). Trimming shortened V by 9 bases and J by 0 bases, and 9 bases separated the two germline ends. The CDR3 totals 13 residues. CDR1 is MDHEN, CDR2 SYDVKM, per germline. CDR3 bases: TGTGCCAGTCAGGGATATAGCAATCAGCCCCAGCATTTT. Protein sequence: CASQGYSNQPQHF.

The chain combines TRBV5-1 with TRBJ2-7; D might be TRBD1 (5 bases). The germline V gene has CDR1 SGHRS and CDR2 YFSETQ. CDR3 size: 14 residues. Trimming left V 8 bases short and J 0 bases short, with 15 bases between. The CDR3 region is CASSKIQDSYEQYF. In DNA form, the CDR3 reads TGCGCCAGTAGCAAGATACAGGACTCCTACGAGCAGTACTTC.

The J gene is TRBJ2-5, the V gene TRBV28; the D gene is possibly TRBD2 (6 bases). The CDR3 is made up of 13 amino acids. Germline V lookup: CDR1 MDHEN, CDR2 SYDVKM. V was trimmed by 6 bases and J by 1 base, leaving 9 bases between them. DNA for the CDR3: TGTGCCAGCAGGGGGGGTCTCCAAGAGACCCAGTACTTC. Translating it yields CASRGGLQETQYF. Full variable domain (rest looked up from reference TRBV28 and TRBJ2-5): DVKVTQSSRYLVKRTGEKVFLECVQDMDHENMFWYRQDPGLGLRLIYFSYDVKMKEKGDIPEGYSVSREKKERFSLILESASTNQTSMYLCASRGGLQETQYFGPGTRLLVL.

The chain is built from TRBV20-1 and TRBJ2-1, with D hard to call. The V end lost 5 bases, the J end lost 8 bases, and 10 bases lay between the germline ends. This CDR3 is built from 11 residues. Germline CDR1 DFQATT, CDR2 SNEGSKA (reference sequence). In DNA form, the CDR3 reads TGCAGTGCTCGCGGAGCGCATGAGCAGTTCTTC. Its protein is CSARGAHEQFF.

CDR3 sequence (DNA): TGTGCCAGCAGCACAGGGTGGTCTGGAAACACCATATATTTT. Encoded protein: CASSTGWSGNTIYF. The rearrangement uses TRBV7-2 and TRBJ1-3; weak D call: TRBD1 (6 bases). V was shortened by 5 bases and J by 1 base, with 9 bases between the two germline ends. The CDR3 runs to 14 residues. Germline CDR1 reads SGHTA; CDR2 reads FQGNSA.

This rearrangement joins TRBV7-2 to TRBJ1-1; no firm D call. Per germline, CDR1 SGHTA and CDR2 FQGNSA. The CDR3 is made up of 13 amino acids. V was shortened by 1 base and J by 4 bases, with 7 bases between the two germline ends. CDR3 in amino acids: CASSLDSGTEAFF. The CDR3 nucleotides are TGTGCCAGCAGCTTAGATTCCGGCACTGAAGCTTTCTTT. The variable domain in full, completed from reference TRBV7-2 and TRBJ1-1, reads GAGVSQSPSNKVTEKGKDVELRCDPISGHTALYWYRQSLGQGLEFLIYFQGNSAPDKSGLPSDRFSAERTGGSVSTLTIQRTQQEDSAVYLCASSLDSGTEAFFGQGTRLTVV.

The chain couples TRBV10-2 to TRBJ2-7; tentatively, D is TRBD2 (5 bases). The CDR3 is 14 residues long. V gave up 0 bases and J gave up 7 bases, with 13 bases separating them. Per germline, CDR1 WSHSY and CDR2 SAAADI. In nucleotides, the CDR3 is TGCGCCAGCAGTGAGTCCCGGGGAGCTGGGGAGCAGTACTTC. Translating gives CASSESRGAGEQYF.

The V call is TRBV30, the J call TRBJ2-7; tentative D call: TRBD1 (5 bases). The CDR3 totals 13 residues. Trimming stripped 1 base from V and 4 bases from J, with 11 bases between. The germline V gene encodes CDR1 GTSNPN and CDR2 SVGIG (reference sequence). The CDR3 here is CAWSDQGFYEQYF. As DNA, the CDR3 is TGTGCCTGGAGTGATCAGGGTTTTTACGAGCAGTACTTC.

The rearrangement links TRBV18 to TRBJ1-5; 8 bases map to TRBD1. V was pared by 3 bases and J by 11 bases, with 6 bases of the junction left unmatched. Looked up from germline, CDR1 is KGHSH and CDR2 is LQKENI. The CDR3 totals 13 residues. The CDR3 protein is CASSPGQGSAQHF. The CDR3 region has the DNA TGTGCCAGCTCACCCGGACAGGGTTCAGCCCAGCATTTT.

CDR3 nucleotide sequence: TGTGCCAGCTGCCTAACGGTTGAAGATAGCTCCTATAATTCACCCCTCCACTTT. Amino acid sequence: CASCLTVEDSSYNSPLHF. J is TRBJ1-6 and V is TRBV2; unclear D gene. The CDR3 is 18 amino acids. The V gene's germline CDR1 is SNHLY and CDR2 FYNNEI. With 8 bases removed from V and 0 bases from J, the gap between germline ends came to 20 bases.

This chain joins TRBV25-1 and TRBJ2-7; weak D call: TRBD2 (5 bases). The length of the CDR3 is 12 residues. Trimming cost V 1 base and J 5 bases, with 6 bases left between them. In germline, CDR1 is MGHDK, CDR2 SYGVNS. As DNA, the CDR3 is TGTGCCAGCAGTGAATGGCGGGACGAGCAGTACTTC. Encoded protein: CASSEWRDEQYF.

The genes are TRBV7-2 and TRBJ1-1; no reliable D call. The germline V and J ends were trimmed by 0 bases and 8 bases, with 10 bases remaining between them. The CDR3 length is 13 residues. In germline, CDR1 is SGHTA, CDR2 FQGNSA. The CDR3 DNA reads as TGTGCCAGCAGCTTAGCACAGCCCCTAGAAGCTTTCTTT. It translates to CASSLAQPLEAFF.

The rearrangement links TRBV10-3 to TRBJ1-2, with 9 nucleotides matching TRBD1. The CDR3 has 13 amino acids. Germline lookup yields CDR1 ENHRY and CDR2 SYGVKD. V gave up 6 bases and J gave up 7 bases; unmatched junction bases: 6. This CDR3 reads CAISLGQGSGYTF. The CDR3 nucleotides read TGTGCCATCAGCTTGGGACAGGGATCTGGCTACACCTTC.

A single count supports this clone. The V call is TRBV28, the J call TRBJ2-3; 7 positions match TRBD1. Germline assignment: CDR1 MDHEN and CDR2 SYDVKM. V was clipped by 5 bases and J by 2 bases; unmatched bases: 7. The CDR3 totals 15 residues. CDR3 protein: CASSGTAYNTDTQYF. CDR3 sequence (DNA): TGTGCCAGCAGTGGGACAGCTTATAACACAGATACGCAGTATTTT.

The V call is TRBV4-3, the J call TRBJ2-7, with 8 bases matching TRBD2. Germline V gene data show CDR1 as LGHNA and CDR2 as YSLEER. The V and J ends lost 4 bases and 5 bases, in that order; junction bases with no gene match: 13. This CDR3 spans 16 amino acids. The CDR3 DNA reads TGCGCCAGCAGCCCCCGGGGGGGGACCTCCTACGACGAGCAGTACTTC. Translated, it gives CASSPRGGTSYDEQYF.

The chain joins TRBV15 to TRBJ1-4; TRBD1 matches at 10 bases. Germline CDR1 reads LNHNV; CDR2 reads YYDKDF (reference sequence). Trimming at V came to 8 bases and at J to 7 bases, leaving 10 bases not matched to a gene. The CDR3 consists of 15 residues. Here the CDR3 DNA reads TGTGCCACCGGCGACAGGGGGCTTCAAGGTGAAAAACTGTTTTTT. This codes for CATGDRGLQGEKLFF.

This chain connects TRBV5-1 to TRBJ2-7, with 8 bases that match TRBD2. The CDR3 spans 14 residues. Germline CDR1 SGHRS, CDR2 YFSETQ. Unmatched junction bases numbered 6, after V lost 5 bases and J lost 2 bases. In DNA, the CDR3 is TGCGCCAGCAGTGATAGCGGGACCACCTACGAGCAGTACTTC. It encodes CASSDSGTTYEQYF. The variable domain in full, completed from reference TRBV5-1 and TRBJ2-7, reads KAGVTQTPRYLIKTRGQQVTLSCSPISGHRSVSWYQQTPGQGLQFLFEYFSETQRNKGNFPGRFSGRQFSNSRSEMNVSTLELGDSALYLCASSDSGTTYEQYFGPGTRLTVT.

The chain links TRBV5-1 to TRBJ2-3; 10 nucleotides align to TRBD1. The CDR3 has 16 amino acids. V lost 4 bases, J lost 2 bases, and 7 bases stayed unmatched. CDR1 is SGHRS, CDR2 YFSETQ, per germline. CDR3 loop: CASSGRQGAPTDTQYF. CDR3 coding DNA: TGCGCCAGCAGCGGGAGACAGGGGGCCCCCACAGATACGCAGTATTTT.

The chain couples TRBV2 to TRBJ1-2, with D hard to call. CDR1 is SNHLY and CDR2 is FYNNEI in the germline V gene. The CDR3 totals 11 residues. V lost 5 bases and J lost 5, with 6 bases in between. CDR3 residues: CASSITYGYTF. The CDR3 coding sequence is TGTGCCAGCAGTATCACTTATGGCTACACCTTC.

The chain has TRBV28 and TRBJ2-7, with 10 bases lining up with TRBD2. The CDR3 is 18 amino acids. Germline lookup yields CDR1 MDHEN and CDR2 SYDVKM. Losses at the gene ends were 4 bases for V and 0 bases for J; bases not matched to a gene: 12. The chain's CDR3 is CASSSAGLAGDRSYEQYF. The CDR3 DNA sequence: TGTGCCAGCAGTTCCGCGGGGCTAGCGGGAGATCGCTCCTACGAGCAGTACTTC.